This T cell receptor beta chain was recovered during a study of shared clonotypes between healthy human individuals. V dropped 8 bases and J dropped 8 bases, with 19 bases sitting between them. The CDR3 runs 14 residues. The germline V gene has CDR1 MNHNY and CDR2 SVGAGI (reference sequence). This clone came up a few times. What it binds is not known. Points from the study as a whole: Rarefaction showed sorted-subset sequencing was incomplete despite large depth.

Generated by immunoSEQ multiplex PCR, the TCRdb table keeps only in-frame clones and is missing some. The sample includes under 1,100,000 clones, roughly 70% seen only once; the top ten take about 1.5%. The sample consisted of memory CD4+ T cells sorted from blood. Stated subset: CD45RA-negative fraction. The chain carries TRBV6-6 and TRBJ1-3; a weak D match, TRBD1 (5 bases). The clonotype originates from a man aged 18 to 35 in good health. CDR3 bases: TGTGCCAGCTCCGGGACCTCCTCGTCCCACACCATATATTTT. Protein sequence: CASSGTSSSHTIYF.